This T cell receptor beta chain emerged from a study of graft-versus-host responses after intestinal transplantation. The wider study: Isolated intestinal, liver-intestinal, or multivisceral transplants were what recipients had.

This CDR3 region has 14 residues. Trimming shortened V by 4 bases and J by 1 base, and 10 bases separated the two germline ends. The germline V gene has CDR1 KGHSH and CDR2 LQKENI. Sequencing was performed with immunoSEQ multiplex PCR; in TCRdb, only in-frame clones are kept and a portion is missing. The table shows tens of thousands of clones, with around 90% occurring only once. The sequencing here drew on PBMCs, taken approximately 120 days after intestinal transplantation. The receptor was derived from a human patient who received an intestinal transplant, so some T cells may come from the graft donor. V and J are TRBV18 and TRBJ1-1; D not certain. The chain's CDR3 is CASSRLTANTEAFF. CDR3 nucleotides: TGTGCCAGCTCACGGTTAACAGCGAACACTGAAGCTTTCTTT.